The 25 T cell receptor beta chains listed next were all sequenced from one sample in a study of cytomegalovirus exposure and HLA in healthy donors. Primers included in the PCR were 60 Vbeta and 13 Jbeta primers. This table comes from immunoSEQ multiplex PCR, and its TCRdb copy is limited to in-frame clones, with some not included. Here the sample table reports nearly 200,000 clones. The sample taken for sequencing was PBMCs. Receptor source: a boy between 10 and 17 years old in good health and CMV-seronegative.

CDR3 sequence (DNA): TGTGCCAGCAGTACAGGGATCCGTGGCTACACCTTC. Amino acids: CASSTGIRGYTF. The chain couples TRBV7-9 to TRBJ1-2; D may be TRBD1 (6 bases). This CDR3 region has 12 residues. The V gene lost 6 bases and the J gene lost 7 bases, with 12 bases spanning the gap. Germline V gene lookup returns CDR1 SEHNR and CDR2 FQNEAQ (reference sequence).

As for this clone: The germline gene is not matched at one end of the junction; a read error may be the cause. In the same sample, other DNA sequences code for this CDR3. V and J are TRBV2 and TRBJ1-2; 8 bases map to TRBD1. CDR1 is SNHLY, CDR2 FYNNEI, per germline. This CDR3 comprises 14 residues. CDR3 nucleotides: TGTGCCAGCAGGAGGACAGGGTTGGTTGATGGCTATACCTTC. Protein: CASRRTGLVDGYTF.

The chain employs TRBV11-2 and TRBJ2-5; 9 nucleotides line up with TRBD2. Germline trimming cut 4 bases from V and 6 bases from J; bases unmatched to any gene: 12. Germline lookup yields CDR1 SGHAT and CDR2 FQNNGV. This CDR3 comprises 16 residues. Here the CDR3 DNA reads TGTGCCAGCAGCTCTCTTTGGCGGGGGGGAAGTCAGACCCAGTACTTC. The encoded protein is CASSSLWRGGSQTQYF.

V usage is TRBV6-1 and J usage is TRBJ1-1; D is possibly TRBD1 (6 bases). Between the trimmed V and J ends, which lost 1 base and 11 bases, there was a span of 17 bases. CDR1 and CDR2 from the germline V gene are MNHNS and SASEGT. This CDR3 region has 14 residues. CDR3 DNA sequence: TGTGCCAGCAGTGAAGTACTGGGACATCTTTCGGCTTTCTTT. Its protein product is CASSEVLGHLSAFF.

To note about this clone: The same CDR3 also results from other DNA sequences found in this sample. The rearrangement joins TRBV30 to TRBJ1-1; D unclear. V was trimmed by 0 bases and J by 3 bases, leaving 8 bases between them. Germline values: CDR1 GTSNPN, CDR2 SVGIG (reference sequence). The CDR3 sequence is 13 residues long. In DNA, the CDR3 is TGTGCCTGGAGTGTACTACGGGACACTGAAGCTTTCTTT. Translating gives CAWSVLRDTEAFF.

The chain is built from TRBV30 and TRBJ2-5; TRBD1 might be the D (6 bases). Trimming took off 8 bases at V and 5 bases at J, with 18 bases between the two ends. Germline CDR1 is GTSNPN and CDR2 is SVGIG (reference sequence). There are 13 residues in the CDR3. The CDR3 DNA reads TGTGCCCTTAAGGGGGAAGGTGCGGAGACCCAGTACTTC. This translates into CALKGEGAETQYF.

The chain recombines TRBV6-5 with TRBJ1-1, with TRBD1 as a possible D gene (5 bases). Trimming cost V 4 bases and J 13 bases, with 13 bases left between them. The CDR3 length is 11 residues. Germline CDR1 is MNHEY and CDR2 is SVGAGI. As DNA, the CDR3 is TGTGCCAGCAGTTCCAGGGTTGGAGTTTTCTTT. It specifies CASSSRVGVFF.

The chain uses TRBV4-1 and TRBJ1-6, with a tentative D call TRBD1 (6 bases). V lost 4 bases to trimming and J lost 7 bases, with 14 bases between them. The CDR3 extends over 15 amino acids. Per the germline V gene, CDR1 is MGHRA and CDR2 is YSYEKL. CDR3 region: CASSRGTQTNSPLHF. The CDR3 nucleotides are TGCGCCAGCAGCCGAGGGACACAAACCAATTCACCCCTCCACTTT.

The chain has TRBV6-1 and TRBJ1-5, with no clear D. The CDR3 runs to 18 residues. Germline CDR1 MNHNS, CDR2 SASEGT. V dropped 4 bases and J dropped 1 base, with 20 bases sitting between them. The chain's CDR3 is CASSARIWASGSNQPQHF. The CDR3 DNA reads TGTGCCAGCAGTGCACGGATATGGGCCTCGGGAAGCAATCAGCCCCAGCATTTT.

The chain has TRBV19 and TRBJ1-4, with D maybe TRBD1 (6 bases). CDR3 length: 17 residues. The V gene lost 5 bases and the J gene lost 0 bases, with 16 bases spanning the gap. CDR1 is LNHDA and CDR2 is SQIVND in the germline V gene (reference sequence). The CDR3 region is CASSDPGHPATNEKLFF. The CDR3 bases are TGTGCCAGTAGTGACCCGGGACACCCTGCAACTAATGAAAAACTGTTTTTT.

V is TRBV7-2 and J is TRBJ1-2; possible D gene TRBD1, 5 bases. The V end lost 3 bases, the J end lost 0 bases, and 11 bases lay between the germline ends. Germline lookup yields CDR1 SGHTA and CDR2 FQGNSA. This CDR3 comprises 15 residues. CDR3 nucleotide sequence: TGTGCCAGCAGCTTTTCGGTCAGGGCTAACTATGGCTACACCTTC. Amino acid sequence: CASSFSVRANYGYTF.

The chain is built from TRBV19 and TRBJ2-5, with 9 nucleotides matching TRBD1. Germline V CDR1 and CDR2: LNHDA, SQIVND (reference sequence). Trimming cost V 5 bases and J 5 bases; bases outside gene matches: 6. This CDR3 has 14 residues. CDR3 in DNA: TGTGCCAGTAGTCGGACAGGGGTCGAGGAGACCCAGTACTTC. This translates into CASSRTGVEETQYF.

This chain joins TRBV28 and TRBJ2-1; TRBD2 is a possible D gene (5 bases). Germline values: CDR1 MDHEN, CDR2 SYDVKM. CDR3 length: 14 amino acids. V lost 7 bases and J lost 0, with 10 bases in between. The CDR3 reads CASMWRNSYNEQFF. The CDR3 coding sequence is TGTGCCAGCATGTGGAGGAACTCCTACAATGAGCAGTTCTTC.

The genes are TRBV4-3 and TRBJ2-7; D may be TRBD1 (6 bases). CDR3 size: 15 residues. V was clipped by 1 base and J by 3 bases, with 13 bases between them. Germline V gene lookup returns CDR1 LGHNA and CDR2 YSLEER. The CDR3 nucleotides read TGCGCCAGCAGCCAAGGCCGGGACACCCTCTACGAGCAGTACTTC. It is translated as CASSQGRDTLYEQYF.

This chain connects TRBV4-3 to TRBJ2-7; 12 positions match TRBD1. The CDR3 extends over 15 amino acids. V dropped 0 bases and J dropped 5; count of bases not matched to a gene: 2. CDR1 is LGHNA, CDR2 YSLEER, per germline. In nucleotides, the CDR3 is TGCGCCAGCAGCCAAGACGGGACAGGGGGCGACGAGCAGTACTTC. This sequence encodes CASSQDGTGGDEQYF.

The chain joins TRBV2 to TRBJ2-5; D gene unclear. V was cut by 7 bases and J by 5 bases, with 8 bases left in between. The CDR3 consists of 11 residues. Germline V gives CDR1 SNHLY, CDR2 FYNNEI. The CDR3, as DNA: TGTGCCAGCACCCTGCGGGAGACCCAGTACTTC. This encodes CASTLRETQYF.

The chain uses TRBV7-6 and TRBJ2-1; 9 bases agree with TRBD2. The germline gives CDR1 SGHVS, CDR2 FNYEAQ. The CDR3 is made up of 18 amino acids. V dropped 3 bases and J dropped 0; count of bases not matched to a gene: 9. In DNA, the CDR3 is TGTGCCAGCAGCTTCGGCGCGGGGGGGCACTACTCCTACAATGAGCAGTTCTTC. Its translation is CASSFGAGGHYSYNEQFF.

This chain links TRBV4-3 with TRBJ2-3; weak D call: TRBD2 (5 bases). CDR1 and CDR2 from the germline V gene are LGHNA and YSLEER. The CDR3 loop spans 14 amino acids. Trimming pared 1 base from V and 10 bases from J, leaving 15 bases between. The CDR3 is CASSQGGLNEAQYF. DNA of the CDR3: TGCGCCAGCAGCCAAGGAGGGCTGAATGAGGCGCAGTATTTT.

The chain links TRBV27 to TRBJ2-1; 7 bases are a match to TRBD1. Germline-derived CDR1 and CDR2 are MNHEY and SMNVEV (reference sequence). The V gene end was trimmed by 3 bases and the J gene end by 7 bases; junction bases not matched to a gene: 9. The CDR3 consists of 15 residues. Written as DNA, the CDR3 is TGTGCCAGCAGTTTGCTGGGGACAGCAACGAATGAGCAGTTCTTC. It encodes CASSLLGTATNEQFF.

The gene calls are TRBV11-2 and TRBJ1-2; D gene uncertain. Looked up from germline, CDR1 is SGHAT and CDR2 is FQNNGV. The germline V and J ends were trimmed by 0 bases and 7 bases, with 6 bases remaining between them. The CDR3 covers 12 residues. CDR3 residues: CASSLDQVGYTF. CDR3 nucleotides: TGTGCCAGCAGCTTAGATCAGGTTGGCTACACCTTC.

This chain connects TRBV19 to TRBJ1-2, with D tentatively TRBD1 (5 bases). Trimming shortened V by 2 bases and J by 8 bases, and 12 bases separated the two germline ends. The CDR3 extends over 13 amino acids. Germline V gives CDR1 LNHDA, CDR2 SQIVND (reference sequence). The CDR3 bases are TGTGCCAGTAGTATAACGGGGGAATACGGCTACACCTTC. This translates into CASSITGEYGYTF. The variable domain in full, completed from reference TRBV19 and TRBJ1-2, reads DGGITQSPKYLFRKEGQNVTLSCEQNLNHDAMYWYRQDPGQGLRLIYYSQIVNDFQKGDIAEGYSVSREKKESFPLTVTSAQKNPTAFYLCASSITGEYGYTFGSGTRLTVV.

The J gene is TRBJ1-5, the V gene TRBV4-1; D unclear. Germline V gene data show CDR1 as MGHRA and CDR2 as YSYEKL. V gave up 4 bases and J gave up 3 bases, with 10 bases separating them. The CDR3 covers 14 residues. Written as DNA, the CDR3 is TGCGCCAGCAGCCTTCGGTCCGTCAATCAGCCCCAGCATTTT. It is translated as CASSLRSVNQPQHF.

The chain couples TRBV5-1 to TRBJ2-3; 8 bases fit TRBD2. In germline, CDR1 is SGHRS, CDR2 YFSETQ. After removal of 4 bases from V and 5 bases from J, the junction contained 12 bases not matched to a gene. The CDR3 loop spans 16 amino acids. The CDR3 DNA sequence: TGCGCCAGCAGCCCCAACGGGGGGGGCAAGAAAGATACGCAGTATTTT. Protein sequence: CASSPNGGGKKDTQYF.

This chain joins TRBV27 and TRBJ1-2, with D perhaps TRBD1 (6 bases). Trimming stripped 0 bases from V and 5 bases from J, with 10 bases between. The CDR3 has 14 amino acids. Looked up from germline, CDR1 is MNHEY and CDR2 is SMNVEV (reference sequence). The CDR3 loop is CASSLSIGGYGYTF. CDR3 nucleotide sequence: TGTGCCAGCAGTTTATCGATAGGGGGATATGGCTACACCTTC.

V is TRBV27 and J is TRBJ1-6, with 11 bases identical to TRBD1. The CDR3 contains 16 residues. From germline, CDR1 is MNHEY and CDR2 SMNVEV (reference sequence). The V segment lost 6 bases and the J segment 8 bases; nucleotides outside the gene matches: 9. The CDR3 DNA follows: TGTGCCAGCAGGCGGACTGGACAGGGGGCCGATTCACCCCTCCACTTT. Translation gives CASRRTGQGADSPLHF.